The 3 T cell receptor beta chains below were found in one sample sequenced in a study of identical twins. In TCRdb, the 5' RACE reads were re-called with MiXCR into one record per CDR3 protein. The data contain about 660,000 distinct CDR3 sequences, 8.5% to 9% of them seen just once; the ten biggest clones take up 0.98%. These same data were also listed under a study on yellow fever vaccine responses in identical twins.

Specimen: PBMCs. Source of these receptors: a woman between 18 and 29 years old in good health.

This clonotype was detected a few times. J is TRBJ2-3 and V is TRBV6-1; TRBD2 agrees at 12 bases. J gave up 5 bases and V 10 bases, and 7 bases lay outside the gene matches. This CDR3 is 14 amino acids long. Looked up from germline, CDR1 is MNHNS and CDR2 is SASEGT. The CDR3 coding sequence is TGTGCCACCTCGTCTAGCGGGGGGGGAGATACGCAGTATTTT. Residues: CATSSSGGGDTQYF.

This clonotype was observed at least ten times. J is TRBJ1-4 and V is TRBV4-3; D is possibly TRBD1 (5 bases). This CDR3 has 15 amino acids. The V end was cut by 2 bases, the J end by 7 bases, with 14 bases between. CDR1 is LGHNA, CDR2 YSLEER, per germline. CDR3 in DNA: TGCGCCAGCAGCCAATTGAAGGGGTTGAGTGAAAAACTGTTTTTT. Translating gives CASSQLKGLSEKLFF.

V gene TRBV20-1 combines with J gene TRBJ2-1, with D tentatively TRBD1 or TRBD2 (5 bases each). The length of the CDR3 is 15 residues. Trimming took 3 bases from V and 0 from J, leaving 12 bases between them. Germline V gene data show CDR1 as DFQATT and CDR2 as SNEGSKA (reference sequence). The CDR3 protein is CSARRAGGSYNEQFF. For the CDR3, the DNA is TGCAGTGCTAGGAGAGCTGGGGGCTCCTACAATGAGCAGTTCTTC.